A single sample is the source of the 24 T cell receptor beta chains below, sequenced in a study of molecular identifiers for immune sequencing clone quantification. MiXCR, run by TCRdb on the PCR reads, gives a single entry per CDR3 protein. The sample shows about 23,000 distinct CDR3 sequences, 15% to 20% of them seen only once. The sequenced sample was naive CD8+ T cells from blood, with Jurkat cell RNA spiked in. Subset noted: FACS-sorted CD8+CD4-CCR7+CD45RA+ naive T cells. These receptors were collected from a human donor in good health. Some libraries in this study had Jurkat cell RNA spiked in.

Points on this clonotype: With a much larger clone just one base away, this may be a read error. This chain joins TRBV7-8 and TRBJ2-7; no firm D call. The CDR3 consists of 15 residues. Germline lookup yields CDR1 SGHVS and CDR2 FQNEAQ. This chain's CDR3 is CAGSLDSPRPYEQYF. In nucleotides, the CDR3 is TGTGCCGGCAGCTTAGATAGTCCGAGACCCTACGAGCAGTACTTC. Full variable domain (outside the CDR3, taken from reference TRBV7-8 and TRBJ2-7): GAGVSQSPRYKVAKRGQDVALRCDPISGHVSLFWYQQALGQGPEFLTYFQNEAQLDKSGLPSDRFFAERPEGSVSTLKIQRTQQEDSAVYLCAGSLDSPRPYEQYFGPGTRLTVT.

As regards this clonotype: A much larger clone lies a single base off, so this may be a read error. The conserved final phenylalanine or tryptophan is absent from the CDR3, which likely points to a read error. This sequence joins TRBV5-4 and TRBJ2-7; tentatively, D is TRBD1 (5 bases). This CDR3 has 15 amino acids. Germline V gene sequence: CDR1 SGHNT, CDR2 YYREEE (reference sequence). Trimming removed 0 bases from V and 5 bases from J, with 15 bases in between. In nucleotides, the CDR3 is TGTGCCAGCAGCTTGGGGACACCTAAGTCCGACGAGCAGTACTGC. This encodes CASSLGTPKSDEQYC.

Comments on this clonotype: Given a much more abundant clone one base away, this may be a read error. The rearrangement joins TRBV11-2 to TRBJ2-5, with D uncertain. V dropped 1 base and J dropped 7 bases, with 10 bases sitting between them. Germline-derived CDR1 and CDR2 are SGHAT and FQNNGV. This CDR3 is 13 amino acids long. CDR3 sequence reads: CASSLVLKGTQYF. DNA for the CDR3: TGTGCCAGCAGCTTAGTGCTCAAAGGGACCCAGTACTTC.

This clonotype was counted only a few times. This chain connects TRBV27 to TRBJ1-4; possibly TRBD1 for D (5 bases). Germline values: CDR1 MNHEY, CDR2 SMNVEV (reference sequence). The V gene lost 6 bases and the J gene lost 0 bases, with 20 bases spanning the gap. The CDR3 is 18 residues long. The CDR3 sequence: CASRPAGVGAATNEKLFF. In DNA form, the CDR3 reads TGTGCCAGCAGGCCCGCGGGGGTTGGGGCCGCAACTAATGAAAAACTGTTTTTT. The full variable domain, with the rest looked up from reference TRBV27 and TRBJ1-4, is EAQVTQNPRYLITVTGKKLTVTCSQNMNHEYMSWYRQDPGLGLRQIYYSMNVEVTDKGDVPEGYKVSRKEKRNFPLILESPSPNQTSLYFCASRPAGVGAATNEKLFFGSGTQLSVL.

Comments on this clonotype: With a much larger clone just one base away, this may be a read error. The DNA of the CDR3 is TGCGGTGCCCGGGACAGGGGGATGAACACTGAAGCTTTCTTT. It specifies CGARDRGMNTEAFF. The chain has TRBV20-1 and TRBJ1-1; 11 bases match TRBD1. CDR1 DFQATT and CDR2 SNEGSKA come from the germline V gene (reference sequence). The CDR3 is made up of 14 amino acids.

This clonotype was observed many times. The chain is built from TRBV6-6 and TRBJ2-7, with TRBD2 as a possible D gene (6 bases). Germline V gene sequence: CDR1 MNHNY, CDR2 SVGAGI (reference sequence). This CDR3 spans 14 amino acids. Trimming left V 4 bases short and J 0 bases short, with 10 bases between. CDR3 residues: CASSFGGVSYEQYF. The DNA for the CDR3 is TGTGCCAGCAGTTTCGGGGGTGTCTCCTACGAGCAGTACTTC.

The sample holds many counts of this clonotype. The J gene is TRBJ2-2, the V gene TRBV29-1; 9 nucleotides agree with TRBD1. CDR3 size: 16 residues. The germline V gene encodes CDR1 SQVTM and CDR2 ANQGSEA. J gave up 0 bases and V 6 bases, and 8 bases lay outside the gene matches. The CDR3 DNA sequence: TGCAGCGTGAACGGACAGGGGATCGCGAACACCGGGGAGCTGTTTTTT. Translating it yields CSVNGQGIANTGELFF.

The table lists this clonotype with many counts. The chain has TRBV27 and TRBJ2-1; TRBD2 agrees at 7 bases. Germline values: CDR1 MNHEY, CDR2 SMNVEV (reference sequence). The CDR3 consists of 14 residues. Unmatched junction bases numbered 5, after V lost 1 base and J lost 8 bases. CDR3 amino acids: CASSLLAGAHEQFF. Written as DNA, the CDR3 is TGTGCCAGCAGTTTATTGGCGGGAGCCCATGAGCAGTTCTTC.

Worth noting for this clonotype: A much larger clone sits a single nucleotide away, making a read error possible. The DNA of the CDR3 is TGTGCCAGCAGTACGGGACTAGCGGGGGGGGGGTTCTTC. Residues: CASSTGLAGGGFF. The chain is built from TRBV6-5 and TRBJ2-1; 16 positions match TRBD2. The ends lost 5 bases at V and 15 bases at J; junction bases unmatched: 4. Germline V lookup: CDR1 MNHEY, CDR2 SVGAGI. The CDR3 consists of 13 residues.

This clonotype has ten or more counts. V usage is TRBV4-1 and J usage is TRBJ2-7; TRBD2 might be the D (5 bases). The CDR3 is 15 amino acids. Germline CDR1 and CDR2: MGHRA and YSYEKL. Trimming shortened V by 0 bases and J by 1 base, and 10 bases separated the two germline ends. This CDR3 reads CASSQDSGRSYEQYF. The CDR3 nucleotides read TGCGCCAGCAGCCAAGACAGCGGTAGGTCCTACGAGCAGTACTTC.

At least ten counts were recorded for this clonotype. This CDR3 is CASSEVGYEETQYF. CDR3 nucleotide sequence: TGTGCCAGCAGTGAAGTAGGGTACGAAGAGACCCAGTACTTC. V gene TRBV2 combines with J gene TRBJ2-5; no reliable D call. Trimming took 1 base from V and 3 from J, leaving 9 bases between them. This CDR3 contains 14 residues. Germline CDR1 reads SNHLY; CDR2 reads FYNNEI.

This clonotype was counted ten times or more. The chain links TRBV13 to TRBJ2-4, with D perhaps TRBD1 (6 bases). This CDR3 has 14 amino acids. In germline, CDR1 is PRHDT, CDR2 FYEKMQ (reference sequence). V dropped 5 bases and J dropped 6 bases, with 14 bases sitting between them. The CDR3 is CASSARQAINIQYF. CDR3 in DNA: TGTGCCAGCAGCGCCCGACAGGCTATAAACATTCAGTACTTC.

This clonotype was picked up one time. A much larger clone differs by one base, so this may be a read error. The chain couples TRBV7-9 to TRBJ2-7, with 11 bases matching TRBD1. The CDR3 sequence is 17 residues long. The germline CDR1 and CDR2 sequences are SEHNR and FQNEAQ (reference sequence). The CDR3 sequence: CASSPGTGGKMSFEQYF. In nucleotides, the CDR3 is TGTGCCAGCAGCCCCGGGACAGGGGGTAAGATGTCCTTCGAGCAGTACTTC.

This clonotype was counted many times. The chain has TRBV30 and TRBJ2-3, with D possibly matching TRBD2 (6 bases). The CDR3 covers 14 residues. Trimming pared 2 bases from V and 4 bases from J, leaving 13 bases between. Germline CDR1 reads GTSNPN; CDR2 reads SVGIG (reference sequence). The CDR3 DNA sequence: TGTGCCTGGAGTTCCGGGACTTCCGCAGATACGCAGTATTTT. Protein sequence: CAWSSGTSADTQYF. The variable domain in full, with the rest retrieved from reference TRBV30 and TRBJ2-3, is SQTIHQWPATLVQPVGSPLSLECTVEGTSNPNLYWYRQAAGRGLQLLFYSVGIGQISSEVPQNLSASRPQDRQFILSSKKLLLSDSGFYLCAWSSGTSADTQYFGPGTRLTVL.

This clonotype was detected ten times or more. This sequence joins TRBV24-1 and TRBJ2-2; D is uncertain. The CDR3 runs to 16 residues. CDR1 and CDR2 from the germline V gene are KGHDR and SFDVKD. V dropped 0 bases and J dropped 0 bases, with 7 bases sitting between them. The CDR3 DNA is TGTGCCACCAGTGATTTGGAGTTGGCGAACACCGGGGAGCTGTTTTTT. As protein: CATSDLELANTGELFF.

On this clonotype itself: This may arise from a read error, as a much more abundant clone is one base away. The rearrangement uses TRBV19 and TRBJ2-7; D is unresolved. The CDR3 extends over 11 amino acids. With 8 bases removed from V and 3 bases from J, the gap between germline ends came to 8 bases. Germline loops: CDR1 LNHDA, CDR2 SQIVND (reference sequence). CDR3 region: CASGTVYEQYF. The CDR3 DNA is TGTGCCAGTGGTACCGTCTACGAGCAGTACTTC.

This clonotype was seen many times. V and J are TRBV29-1 and TRBJ2-7, with 7 bases lining up with TRBD1. Germline trimming cut 2 bases from V and 2 bases from J; bases unmatched to any gene: 0. The CDR3 length is 12 residues. The germline CDR1 and CDR2 sequences are SQVTM and ANQGSEA. DNA of the CDR3: TGCAGCGTTGAACAGGGGGCCTACGAGCAGTACTTC. This sequence encodes CSVEQGAYEQYF.

In this sample, this clonotype turned up many times. The rearrangement uses TRBV7-2 and TRBJ2-7; 8 nucleotides agree with TRBD1. Trimming at V came to 5 bases and at J to 1 base, leaving 4 bases not matched to a gene. The CDR3 loop spans 14 amino acids. In germline, CDR1 is SGHTA, CDR2 FQGNSA. The CDR3 nucleotides are TGTGCCAGCAGCGCCGGGACAGGATCCTACGAGCAGTACTTC. The encoded protein is CASSAGTGSYEQYF.

This clonotype was observed many times. This rearrangement joins TRBV4-2 to TRBJ2-7, with 10 positions matching TRBD2. From germline, CDR1 is LGHNA and CDR2 YNFKEQ. Trimming cost V 4 bases and J 2 bases; bases outside gene matches: 2. This CDR3 region has 14 residues. CDR3 nucleotides: TGTGCCAGCAGCCCCGGGACTAGCGCCTACGAGCAGTACTTC. As protein: CASSPGTSAYEQYF.

This clonotype was observed many times. The chain is built from TRBV24-1 and TRBJ2-3; D is possibly TRBD1 (6 bases). Germline V CDR1 and CDR2: KGHDR, SFDVKD. This CDR3 is built from 16 residues. The V end was cut by 6 bases, the J end by 6 bases, with 21 bases between. The DNA of the CDR3 is TGTGCCACCAGTAGGGGAACAGGGTCTCTCGAGGATACGCAGTATTTT. Protein: CATSRGTGSLEDTQYF.

The table lists this clonotype with many counts. The chain couples TRBV4-1 to TRBJ1-1; 9 nucleotides align to TRBD1. The germline CDR1 and CDR2 sequences are MGHRA and YSYEKL. This CDR3 has 17 residues. The V and J ends lost 4 bases and 5 bases, in that order; junction bases with no gene match: 14. The CDR3 sequence is CASSPVPGQGLRTEAFF. In DNA form, the CDR3 reads TGCGCCAGCAGCCCTGTCCCGGGACAGGGTTTGAGGACTGAAGCTTTCTTT.

As to this clonotype: A read error is possible here, since a much larger clone lies one base away. The V call is TRBV4-3, the J call TRBJ2-1; the match to TRBD2 covers 10 bases. This CDR3 has 15 amino acids. The germline CDR1 and CDR2 sequences are LGHNA and YSLEER. The CDR3, as DNA: TGCGCCACCACTAGCGGGGTCGGGGGGTACAATGAGCAGCTCTTC. Residues: CATTSGVGGYNEQLF.

This clonotype was observed many times. The chain employs TRBV4-2 and TRBJ2-1; 10 bases fit TRBD2. CDR1 is LGHNA and CDR2 is YNFKEQ in the germline V gene. The CDR3 has 15 amino acids. The junction had 1 base not matched to a gene; V was cut back by 1 base and J by 4 bases. As DNA, the CDR3 is TGTGCCAGCAGCCAAGCTAGCGGGAGTTACAATGAGCAGTTCTTC. Its translation is CASSQASGSYNEQFF.

With regard to this clonotype: The junction does not match germline at one end; this may be a read error. The chain has TRBV5-3 and TRBJ1-1; no reliable D call. TRBV5-3 is an open reading frame whose function is uncertain. The CDR3 consists of 15 residues. The CDR3 nucleotides read TGTGCCAGCAGCTTGGTACCGGTAGAGAACACTGAAGCTTTCTTT. Translated: CASSLVPVENTEAFF.